Included here is one T cell receptor (beta chain) sequence, with context. The antigen remains unidentified. CDR3 length equals 14 residues. V lost 5 bases and J lost 6, with 16 bases in between. Per germline, CDR1 SEHNR and CDR2 FQNEAQ (reference sequence). The data belong to a study of cytomegalovirus exposure and HLA in healthy donors. Study background: The 120 validation repertoires and the 666 first-cohort repertoires shared a platform, a later analysis reported. Study-level findings and limits: The classifier reportedly diagnosed cytomegalovirus status with high sensitivity and specificity. Confirmation in vitro established that three CMV-associated chains were specific for CMV antigens.

The assay was immunoSEQ multiplex PCR, and TCRdb's table has in-frame clones only and misses some. The top ten clones hold more than 15% of a sample with 150,000 to 200,000 clones, 85% of them seen once. The sample was PBMCs. This TCR was sampled from a man aged 18 to 30 in good health and CMV-seropositive. This rearrangement joins TRBV7-9 to TRBJ1-2; D is undetermined. The CDR3 region is CASSRGTLSNGYTF. CDR3 nucleotide sequence: TGTGCCAGCAGCCGGGGTACACTCTCGAATGGCTACACCTTC.